This TCR beta chain was observed in a study of blood T cell repertoires in COVID-19. Study overall: Acute-phase and convalescent COVID-19 samples originated in the United States, Italy and Spain. Sources were T cells, B-cell-depleted T cells, or PBMCs; the material itself was cDNA or gDNA.

Per the study methods: Using reference gene primer amplification, nucleated cell counts were estimated. This table comes from immunoSEQ multiplex PCR, and its TCRdb copy is limited to in-frame clones, with some not included. V and J calls and clone size are given by that table; D and trimming were obtained from the DNA. This table has about 170,000 clones, 74% appearing once. The junction had 9 bases not matched to a gene; V was cut back by 8 bases and J by 6 bases. Germline loops: CDR1 LGHDT, CDR2 YNNKEL (reference sequence). The CDR3 length is 14 residues. The chain employs TRBV3-1 (or the pseudogene TRBV3-2) and TRBJ2-3, with 9 bases that match TRBD1. What was sequenced was peripheral blood. This TCR was sampled from an elderly woman with acute or convalescent COVID-19. This CDR3 is CASSTRTGADTQYF. The CDR3 DNA reads as TGTGCCAGCTCGACTAGGACAGGGGCCGATACGCAGTATTTT.